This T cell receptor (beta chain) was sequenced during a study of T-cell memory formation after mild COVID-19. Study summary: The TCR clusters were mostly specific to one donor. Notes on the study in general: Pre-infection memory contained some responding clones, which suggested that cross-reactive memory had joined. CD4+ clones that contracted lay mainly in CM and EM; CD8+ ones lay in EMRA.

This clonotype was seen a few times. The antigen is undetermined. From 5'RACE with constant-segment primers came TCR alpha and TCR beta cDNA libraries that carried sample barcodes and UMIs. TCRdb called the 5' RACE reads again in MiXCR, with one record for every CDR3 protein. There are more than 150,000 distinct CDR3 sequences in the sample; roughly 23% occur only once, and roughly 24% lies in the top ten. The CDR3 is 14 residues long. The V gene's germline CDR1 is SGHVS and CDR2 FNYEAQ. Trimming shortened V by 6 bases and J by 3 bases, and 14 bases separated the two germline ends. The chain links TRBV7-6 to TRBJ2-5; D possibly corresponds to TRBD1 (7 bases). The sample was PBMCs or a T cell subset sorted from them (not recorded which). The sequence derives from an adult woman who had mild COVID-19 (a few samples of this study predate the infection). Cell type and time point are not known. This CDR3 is CASSYFRGEETQYF. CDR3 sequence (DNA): TGTGCCAGCAGTTATTTCAGGGGGGAAGAGACCCAGTACTTC.